The 28 T cell receptor beta chains presented below share a single source sample, sequenced in a study of response to subunit inactivated influenza vaccine. One entry per CDR3 protein results from TCRdb running MiXCR on the RT-PCR reads. This table holds more than 550,000 distinct CDR3 sequences, approximately 12% found once. The material was PBMCs from blood, obtained on the day of vaccination. These receptors all come from a man in his forties or fifties who received an inactivated influenza vaccine.

This chain links TRBV2 with TRBJ1-6; D is perhaps TRBD1 (6 bases). V lost 5 bases and J lost 10, with 21 bases in between. Germline CDR1 and CDR2: SNHLY and FYNNEI. CDR3 size: 16 residues. The CDR3 sequence: CASSPHRDPGASPLHF. In DNA form, the CDR3 reads TGTGCCAGCAGTCCTCACCGGGACCCGGGGGCATCACCCCTCCACTTT.

This clonotype has more than one count but fewer than ten. The chain is built from TRBV20-1 and TRBJ2-1, with 7 bases identical to TRBD1. Germline loops: CDR1 DFQATT, CDR2 SNEGSKA (reference sequence). The V gene end was trimmed by 0 bases and the J gene end by 9 bases; junction bases not matched to a gene: 11. The CDR3 is made up of 15 amino acids. CDR3 bases: TGCAGTGCTAGAGATTCGAGCACAGGGGACCCTGAGCAGTTCTTC. Translating it yields CSARDSSTGDPEQFF.

There are a few counts of this clonotype. CDR3 region: CASSIRTQDEKLFF. DNA of the CDR3: TGTGCCAGCAGCATCCGGACACAGGATGAAAAACTGTTTTTT. This chain uses TRBV7-9 with TRBJ1-4, with D possibly matching TRBD1 (5 bases). CDR3 length equals 14 residues. Trimming took 5 bases from V and 6 from J, leaving 13 bases between them. Germline V gene lookup returns CDR1 SEHNR and CDR2 FQNEAQ (reference sequence).

The chain has TRBV6-1 and TRBJ2-7; weak D call: TRBD2 (6 bases). This CDR3 has 12 residues. Trimming took 1 base from V and 6 from J, leaving 7 bases between them. The germline CDR1 and CDR2 sequences are MNHNS and SASEGT. CDR3 sequence reads: CASSEVGGEQYF. In nucleotides, the CDR3 is TGTGCCAGCAGTGAAGTGGGGGGCGAGCAGTACTTC.

There are a few counts of this clonotype. The gene calls are TRBV29-1 and TRBJ2-7; TRBD1 is a possible D gene (6 bases). The CDR3 consists of 14 residues. V was cut by 7 bases and J by 4 bases, with 20 bases left in between. CDR1 and CDR2 (germline): SQVTM, ANQGSEA. The CDR3 is CSAAPPGTPYEQYF. CDR3 in DNA: TGCAGCGCCGCCCCCCCCGGGACACCATACGAGCAGTACTTC.

The rearrangement joins TRBV20-1 to TRBJ2-7; the D gene is possibly TRBD2 (6 bases). Germline V gives CDR1 DFQATT, CDR2 SNEGSKA (reference sequence). Trimming took off 3 bases at V and 2 bases at J, with 17 bases between the two ends. The CDR3 loop spans 15 amino acids. The CDR3 DNA follows: TGCAGTGCTAGGCCCGGGCGGGGTAACCCCTACGAGCAGTACTTC. Translation gives CSARPGRGNPYEQYF.

This clonotype was observed a handful of times. This chain links TRBV3-1 with TRBJ2-7; weak D call: TRBD2 (6 bases). Germline CDR1 LGHDT, CDR2 YNNKEL (reference sequence). The CDR3 loop spans 14 amino acids. Between the trimmed V and J ends, which lost 0 bases and 6 bases, there was a span of 12 bases. For the CDR3, the DNA is TGTGCCAGCAGCCAAGATGTCGTGGGGGGCGAGCAGTACTTC. Its protein is CASSQDVVGGEQYF.

V is TRBV10-3 and J is TRBJ2-1; TRBD2 matches 9 bases. Trimming took 4 bases from V and 2 from J; bases not matched to a gene: 3. This CDR3 is 15 amino acids long. The germline V gene encodes CDR1 ENHRY and CDR2 SYGVKD. As DNA, the CDR3 is TGTGCCATCAGTGGACTAGCGGCACCCTACAATGAGCAGTTCTTC. Translated, it gives CAISGLAAPYNEQFF.

The chain is built from TRBV11-2 and TRBJ2-5, with D tentatively TRBD1 (5 bases). V lost 6 bases, J lost 4 bases, and 18 bases lay in between. Germline-derived CDR1 and CDR2 are SGHAT and FQNNGV. The CDR3 runs to 15 residues. The CDR3 sequence: CASSPYRQGTETQYF. DNA of the CDR3: TGTGCCAGCAGTCCTTATCGCCAGGGAACAGAGACCCAGTACTTC.

This rearrangement joins TRBV7-9 to TRBJ2-3; 7 bases agree with TRBD1. Germline CDR1 and CDR2: SEHNR and FQNEAQ (reference sequence). The CDR3 is made up of 15 amino acids. The trim removed 5 bases at V and 2 bases at J, leaving 7 bases unmatched. CDR3 amino acids: CASSDLQGVTDTQYF. CDR3 nucleotides: TGTGCCAGCAGCGACCTCCAGGGGGTCACAGATACGCAGTATTTT.

The chain has TRBV10-3 and TRBJ1-5; D unclear. Germline V CDR1 and CDR2: ENHRY, SYGVKD. This CDR3 has 16 residues. Trimming left V 0 bases short and J 2 bases short, with 11 bases between. The CDR3 protein is CAISESTVVGNQPQHF. For the CDR3, the DNA is TGTGCCATCAGTGAGTCAACGGTGGTCGGCAATCAGCCCCAGCATTTT.

The CDR3 here is CASIPATGFSTQYF. CDR3 in DNA: TGTGCCAGCATTCCGGCCACGGGATTTAGTACGCAGTATTTT. The chain links TRBV2 to TRBJ2-3; the D gene is possibly TRBD2 (5 bases). This CDR3 contains 14 residues. Germline V CDR1 and CDR2: SNHLY, FYNNEI. The V and J ends lost 7 bases and 8 bases respectively, with 19 bases between them.

The V and J genes are TRBV20-1 and TRBJ1-1, with 9 bases identical to TRBD1. V was clipped by 2 bases and J by 5 bases; unmatched bases: 9. There are 15 residues in the CDR3. From germline, CDR1 is DFQATT and CDR2 SNEGSKA (reference sequence). The CDR3 sequence: CSARPTGGSSTEAFF. For the CDR3, the DNA is TGCAGTGCTAGACCAACAGGGGGCTCGAGTACTGAAGCTTTCTTT.

The V gene is TRBV20-1, the J gene TRBJ2-1; TRBD2 matches 10 bases. J gave up 10 bases and V 2 bases, and 8 bases lay outside the gene matches. The CDR3 is 14 residues long. Germline lookup yields CDR1 DFQATT and CDR2 SNEGSKA (reference sequence). The CDR3 DNA sequence: TGCAGTGCTAGACGGATAGCGGGAGGAAGAGAGCAGTTCTTC. Residues: CSARRIAGGREQFF.

This clonotype was observed at least ten times. The chain uses TRBV28 and TRBJ1-4; D is uncertain. Trimming removed 5 bases from V and 0 bases from J, with 4 bases in between. Germline values: CDR1 MDHEN, CDR2 SYDVKM. The CDR3 has 13 residues. The CDR3 reads CASSPSTNEKLFF. The CDR3 nucleotides are TGTGCCAGCAGTCCCTCAACTAATGAAAAACTGTTTTTT.

This clonotype was recorded a few times. The chain couples TRBV11-1 to TRBJ2-1, with D unresolved. The CDR3 has 14 residues. Trimming cost V 5 bases and J 6 bases, with 14 bases left between them. From germline, CDR1 is SGHAT and CDR2 FQDESV (reference sequence). CDR3 DNA sequence: TGTGCCAGCAGCGCCTCCCGGGCCCCCAATGAGCAGTTCTTC. Translated: CASSASRAPNEQFF.

This clonotype was detected a few times. The chain joins TRBV11-2 to TRBJ2-7; D is unresolved. CDR1 and CDR2 (germline): SGHAT, FQNNGV. The CDR3 extends over 15 amino acids. V lost 1 base, J lost 12 bases, and 22 bases lay in between. The CDR3 nucleotides are TGTGCCAGCAGCTTAGTGAGCAGTACCCCCTTATATCGGTACTTC. Translated: CASSLVSSTPLYRYF.

This rearrangement joins TRBV12-3 or TRBV12-4 to TRBJ2-7; 7 bases fit TRBD1. Trimming at V came to 3 bases and at J to 3 bases, leaving 5 bases not matched to a gene. CDR3 length equals 14 residues. The CDR3 DNA reads TGTGCCAGCAGTTTGGACAGGTTTATCTACGAGCAGTACTTC. This sequence encodes CASSLDRFIYEQYF.

The table lists this clonotype with a few counts. CDR3 amino acids: CASSLDLPGTDTQYF. CDR3 sequence (DNA): TGTGCCAGCAGCTTAGATTTGCCAGGGACAGATACGCAGTATTTT. The chain employs TRBV11-2 and TRBJ2-3; tentative D call: TRBD1 (5 bases). The CDR3 has 15 residues. V was cut by 0 bases and J by 3 bases, with 10 bases left in between. Germline loops: CDR1 SGHAT, CDR2 FQNNGV.

V and J are TRBV5-1 and TRBJ1-1; D is unresolved. V shed 3 bases and J shed 0 bases, with 6 bases lying between them. The germline V gene has CDR1 SGHRS and CDR2 YFSETQ. CDR3 length equals 13 residues. The CDR3 DNA sequence: TGCGCCAGCAGCTCGAGGATGAACACTGAAGCTTTCTTT. Its translation is CASSSRMNTEAFF. The full variable domain, in which reference TRBV5-1 and TRBJ1-1 provide the parts outside the CDR3, is KAGVTQTPRYLIKTRGQQVTLSCSPISGHRSVSWYQQTPGQGLQFLFEYFSETQRNKGNFPGRFSGRQFSNSRSEMNVSTLELGDSALYLCASSSRMNTEAFFGQGTRLTVV.

The chain couples TRBV6-5 to TRBJ2-7; 7 positions match TRBD1. This CDR3 contains 17 residues. Germline loops: CDR1 MNHEY, CDR2 SVGAGI. V was clipped by 0 bases and J by 4 bases; unmatched bases: 12. This chain's CDR3 is CASSYSGHGQVGYEQYF. The DNA for the CDR3 is TGTGCCAGCAGTTACTCGGGTCATGGACAGGTGGGATACGAGCAGTACTTC.

This clonotype was seen only a few times. CDR3 coding DNA: TGTGCCAGCACCCCCGGTGGAGGCGGCACCGGGGAGCTGTTTTTT. Residues: CASTPGGGGTGELFF. The rearrangement uses TRBV12-3 or TRBV12-4 and TRBJ2-2, with a possible D match to TRBD2 (5 bases). The V and J ends lost 7 bases and 4 bases respectively, with 16 bases between them. This CDR3 contains 15 residues.

This clonotype has at least ten counts. The chain is built from TRBV5-1 and TRBJ2-3; 7 bases are shared with TRBD1. Looked up from germline, CDR1 is SGHRS and CDR2 is YFSETQ. The CDR3 runs to 18 residues. V lost 5 bases, J lost 0 bases, and 15 bases stayed unmatched. CDR3 sequence reads: CASRPYSGTATSTDTQYF. Here the CDR3 DNA reads TGCGCCAGCAGGCCGTACTCCGGGACAGCAACTAGCACAGATACGCAGTATTTT.

The J gene is TRBJ2-1, the V gene TRBV9; 7 bases match TRBD1. The CDR3 spans 13 residues. The V and J ends lost 2 bases and 6 bases, in that order; junction bases with no gene match: 2. Looked up from germline, CDR1 is SGDLS and CDR2 is YYNGEE. CDR3 amino acids: CASSVRDSNEQFF. The CDR3 nucleotides read TGTGCCAGCAGCGTTAGGGACAGCAATGAGCAGTTCTTC.

This clonotype was counted many times. V usage is TRBV28 and J usage is TRBJ1-6; 9 positions match TRBD1. V gave up 4 bases and J gave up 13 bases; unmatched junction bases: 11. Germline lookup yields CDR1 MDHEN and CDR2 SYDVKM. The CDR3 covers 15 residues. CDR3 protein: CASSWRDRVNSPLHF. In DNA form, the CDR3 reads TGTGCCAGCAGTTGGCGGGACAGGGTTAACTCCCCCCTCCACTTT.

This clonotype was picked up a small number of times. The CDR3 sequence: CSAPSQGSNQPQHF. DNA of the CDR3: TGCAGTGCACCAAGTCAGGGTAGCAATCAGCCCCAGCATTTT. V usage is TRBV20-1 and J usage is TRBJ1-5; TRBD1 is a possible D gene (5 bases). From germline, CDR1 is DFQATT and CDR2 SNEGSKA (reference sequence). Trimming pared 6 bases from V and 0 bases from J, leaving 12 bases between. CDR3 length equals 14 residues.

This clonotype was recorded a few times. The rearrangement links TRBV29-1 to TRBJ1-5; D is ambiguous. V dropped 4 bases and J dropped 6 bases, with 10 bases sitting between them. Per germline, CDR1 SQVTM and CDR2 ANQGSEA. CDR3 length: 12 residues. In DNA, the CDR3 is TGCAGCGTTGGAGGGTTGGGTCAGCCCCAGCATTTT. Protein: CSVGGLGQPQHF.

This clonotype was seen many times. J is TRBJ2-2 and V is TRBV12-3 or TRBV12-4; D is perhaps TRBD1 (7 bases). The length of the CDR3 is 15 residues. V was shortened by 6 bases and J by 1 base, with 12 bases between the two germline ends. CDR3 nucleotides: TGTGCCAGCAGGCGGGGACAGCTGAACACCGGGGAGCTGTTTTTT. Amino acid sequence: CASRRGQLNTGELFF.